A single sample gave rise to the 4 T cell receptor beta chains below, sequenced in a study of CD8 T cells in Susac syndrome. Reverse transcription of about 0.5 to 1 ug RNA used random hexamers. MiXCR, run by TCRdb on the immunoSEQ multiplex PCR reads, gives a single entry per CDR3 protein. There are about 84,000 distinct CDR3 sequences in the sample; around 93% occur only once, and 0.25% to 0.4% lies in the top ten. Sequencing was done on a sample of CD8+ T cells from PBMCs. Receptors originate from a human donor in good health.

The genes are TRBV14 and TRBJ2-7, with D perhaps TRBD1 (5 bases). V lost 0 bases, J lost 0 bases, and 6 bases lay in between. The CDR3 contains 14 residues. The germline CDR1 and CDR2 sequences are SGHDN and FVKESK. The CDR3 nucleotides read TGTGCCAGCAGCCAAGATGACAGCTCCTACGAGCAGTACTTC. This translates into CASSQDDSSYEQYF.

This rearrangement joins TRBV6-2 or TRBV6-3 to TRBJ2-3, with 12 bases fitting TRBD2. Germline CDR1 MNHEY, CDR2 SVGEGT. Unmatched junction bases numbered 4, after V lost 5 bases and J lost 4 bases. CDR3 size: 15 residues. The CDR3 coding sequence is TGTGCCAGCAGTCCTAGCGGGGGGGCCGCAGATACGCAGTATTTT. Translating it yields CASSPSGGAADTQYF.

The V and J genes are TRBV11-2 and TRBJ2-1; D unresolved. Germline V gene sequence: CDR1 SGHAT, CDR2 FQNNGV. Trimming cost V 6 bases and J 9 bases, with 9 bases left between them. CDR3 length equals 11 residues. CDR3 DNA: TGTGCCAGCAGATCCGGGCCTGAGCAGTTCTTC. It is translated as CASRSGPEQFF.

This chain connects TRBV7-9 to TRBJ2-1, with D possibly called TRBD1 or TRBD2 (5 bases each). Trimming removed 8 bases from V and 10 bases from J, with 12 bases in between. The length of the CDR3 is 11 residues. Germline CDR1 reads SEHNR; CDR2 reads FQNEAQ (reference sequence). The CDR3, as DNA: TGTGCCAGCTCGAGAGGGGCAGAGCAGTTCTTC. As protein: CASSRGAEQFF.